This T cell receptor (beta chain) was sequenced in a study of blood T cell repertoires in COVID-19 (dated by TCRdb to the early 2020s). In terms of the full investigation: Collaborator samples came from the United States, Italy and Spain and covered acute and convalescent phases of COVID-19. The prospective study material was composed of cDNA or gDNA derived from T cells, B-cell-depleted T cells, or PBMCs. Deeply sampled blood TCRbeta repertoires from subjects exposed to, actively infected with, or recovered from COVID-19 were included in the dataset. The repertoires were released in a freely available public database intended as a resource for research on the immune response to SARS-CoV-2. Samples were obtained from the ongoing ImmuneRACE study (first 160 participants) and from over 1,000 subjects provided by 6 global collaborators. Sample metadata almost always included a de-identified subject ID, COVID-19 status, age in years and sex. Where available, HLA class I and class II types were obtained from metadata supplied by the sample provider rather than from assay-based typing. The paper's findings and limits, for the study overall: The quantity of clinical and demographic metadata differed by source and by participant and was supplied without curation.

In the prospective study, participants were roughly 18 to 95 years old, resided in about two dozen geographic areas of the United States, and were enrolled through a virtual design. Cohort assignment in the prospective study relied on participant-reported clinical history from a screening survey and a study questionnaire. ImmuneRACE Cohort 3 recovered participants were defined by two consecutive negative NP/OP PCR tests, healthcare professional clearance, or symptom resolution. In the prospective study, mobile phlebotomists collected whole blood, serum and a nasopharyngeal or oropharyngeal swab from each participant. Participants in the prospective study had the option to provide additional blood draws and questionnaires over a roughly 2-month period. Blood samples from the prospective study were shipped frozen or at room temperature prior to DNA extraction. CDR1 and CDR2 are drawn from the germline V gene: MGHRA, YSYEKL. V sheds 4 bases and J sheds 5 bases, leaving 15 bases between their ends. Measured from the cysteine to the phenylalanine, the CDR3 is 15 residues long. CDR3 DNA is the only sequence kept; it has 45 bases, read in frame from the first base.

TCRbeta CDR3 regions were amplified from genomic DNA using the immunoSEQ Assay, a bias-controlled multiplex PCR. Regarding the original processing steps: The number of nucleated cells in each sample was estimated from the amplification of reference gene primers within the assay. To quantify the absolute abundance of each unique TCRbeta CDR3 rearrangement, sequence reads were collapsed and filtered. For each sample, productive Simpson clonality was calculated by taking the square root of Simpson's diversity index across productive rearrangements. TCRdb mirrors the immuneACCESS table, restricted to in-frame sequences. Some clones are absent from its copies; in checked studies, under half trace to an unresolved V gene, and the reason for the others is unknown. D and trimming were read from the DNA, whereas the V and J calls and clone size are those reported in that table. This sample comprises about 250,000 clones, around 84% of them detected only once. The leading ten clones occupy roughly 1.7% of the sample.

This clone was found many times. Its antigen is currently not known. Per-nucleotide qualities are absent, and no much larger clonotype sits a single base away. The sequenced material came from PBMCs or T cells enriched from blood (not recorded which). The V gene is TRBV4-1 and the J gene is TRBJ1-5; TRBD1 is a possible D gene, resting on 5 matching bases. The receptor was derived from a man between 35 and 55 years old who had recovered from COVID-19. CDR3 sequence: CASSPYSGGDQPQHF. The DNA is as follows: TGCGCCAGCAGCCCCTATTCGGGGGGGGATCAGCCCCAGCATTTT.